The sequence of this TCR beta chain was determined in a study of blood T cells in healthy people across ages. Per germline, CDR1 SGHDT and CDR2 YYEEEE. V lost 10 bases, J lost 11 bases, and 13 bases lay in between. The CDR3 totals 10 residues. PBMCs were isolated at a quantity of at least 6 million per sample. Then a second PCR, running roughly 6 to 11 cycles, was carried out with a sample-barcoded 5' primer and a J-beta primer mix. TCRdb itself ran the 5' RACE reads through MiXCR, one entry per CDR3 protein. Of roughly 1,800,000 distinct CDR3 sequences listed, around half are singletons. This clonotype was seen more than once but under ten times.

Sequencing was performed on blood. The chain carries TRBV5-6 and TRBJ2-1; no firm D call. The TCR was taken from a woman between 40 and 55 years old in good health. CDR3 protein: CASSLTQQFF. CDR3 in DNA: TGTGCCTCCTCGTTAACCCAGCAGTTCTTC.